The T cell receptor beta chain described here comes from a study of Graves' ophthalmopathy and Graves' hyperthyroidism. Amplified material comprised TCR beta CDR3 regions derived from RNA transcripts. An initial RT-PCR round employing HTBI primers preceded a second-round multiplex PCR. Each CDR3 protein is one row after TCRdb ran MiXCR on the multiplex PCR reads. The table has hundreds of thousands of distinct CDR3 sequences, less than 55% seen once; the top ten hold roughly 50%. Sample: peripheral blood. The clonotype originates from an adult man with Graves' ophthalmopathy.

CDR3 region: CASGLGSSTGSGNQPQHF. CDR3 sequence (DNA): TGTGCTAGTGGTTTGGGATCCTCGACAGGGTCAGGCAATCAGCCCCAGCATTTT. The chain uses TRBV12-5 and TRBJ1-5; TRBD1 matches 7 bases. The J segment lost 2 bases and the V segment lost 1 base, leaving 11 bases of the junction unmatched. The CDR3 has 18 amino acids. CDR1 and CDR2 from the germline V gene are LGHNT and FRNRAP.